Following are 9 T cell receptor beta chains from one sample sequenced in a study of OX40 agonist ivuxolimab in advanced cancers. Using immunoSEQ multiplex PCR, the repertoire was profiled, and TCRdb retains in-frame clones only, with some absent. This sample has fewer than 90,000 clones, with about 89% found just once. The source material was CD4+ or CD8+ T cells sorted from blood, sampled in a trial of the OX40 agonist ivuxolimab. The receptors derive from an adult with an advanced solid tumor such as melanoma, head and neck, liver or kidney cancer.

The genes are TRBV6-5 and TRBJ2-1; D is undetermined. Germline V gives CDR1 MNHEY, CDR2 SVGAGI. The CDR3 loop spans 15 amino acids. Trimming took off 2 bases at V and 3 bases at J, with 11 bases between the two ends. CDR3 in DNA: TGTGCCAGCAGTTACACCGCTATGATCTACAATGAGCAGTTCTTC. This encodes CASSYTAMIYNEQFF.

The rearrangement links TRBV2 to TRBJ1-2, with 9 bases matching TRBD1. CDR1 and CDR2 (germline): SNHLY, FYNNEI. V gave up 1 base and J gave up 6 bases; unmatched junction bases: 3. This CDR3 spans 14 amino acids. CDR3 sequence: CASSEEGTGNGYTF. The CDR3, as DNA: TGTGCCAGCAGTGAAGAGGGGACAGGGAATGGCTACACCTTC.

This chain links TRBV5-8 with TRBJ2-4, with 10 bases that match TRBD1. With 1 base clipped from V and 7 bases from J, the junction kept 8 bases outside the gene matches. The CDR3 has 16 amino acids. Germline V lookup: CDR1 SGHTS, CDR2 YDEGEE. As DNA, the CDR3 is TGTGCCAGCAGCTTGAAGGACAGGGGGAGGGGGAACATTCAGTACTTC. Its translation is CASSLKDRGRGNIQYF.

The chain has TRBV29-1 and TRBJ2-7, with D possibly matching TRBD2 (5 bases). The CDR3 loop spans 11 amino acids. Germline CDR1 is SQVTM and CDR2 is ANQGSEA. Trimming shortened V by 1 base and J by 6 bases, and 7 bases separated the two germline ends. CDR3 sequence: CSVEGGREQYF. CDR3 DNA sequence: TGCAGCGTTGAAGGAGGGCGCGAGCAGTACTTC.

The chain has TRBV10-3 and TRBJ2-5; no definite D call. CDR1 and CDR2 from the germline V gene are ENHRY and SYGVKD. CDR3 length: 14 amino acids. V dropped 4 bases and J dropped 4 bases, with 13 bases sitting between them. The CDR3 region has the DNA TGTGCCATCAGTGTTGGTCCAAACGGAGAGACCCAGTACTTC. Its translation is CAISVGPNGETQYF.

The chain uses TRBV25-1 and TRBJ2-1, with 11 bases identical to TRBD2. The germline gives CDR1 MGHDK, CDR2 SYGVNS. V was clipped by 1 base and J by 12 bases; unmatched bases: 5. The CDR3 runs 14 residues. The CDR3 nucleotides are TGTGCCAGCAGTGAATTGATAGCGGGAGGGCGGCAGTTCTTC. Amino acids: CASSELIAGGRQFF.

The chain has TRBV5-1 and TRBJ2-5; D remains unclear. Trimming stripped 0 bases from V and 2 bases from J, with 14 bases between. The germline CDR1 and CDR2 sequences are SGHRS and YFSETQ. The CDR3 runs to 16 residues. In DNA form, the CDR3 reads TGCGCCAGCAGCTTGGGAGTAGGTTTCAGGCAAGAGACCCAGTACTTC. Protein: CASSLGVGFRQETQYF.

This chain joins TRBV5-1 and TRBJ2-7; 9 nucleotides agree with TRBD1. Germline V CDR1 and CDR2: SGHRS, YFSETQ. This CDR3 contains 15 residues. V shed 4 bases, J shed 3 bases, and the junction held 8 bases outside the gene matches. CDR3 residues: CASSPGQGSNYEQYF. DNA for the CDR3: TGCGCCAGCAGCCCGGGACAGGGATCCAACTACGAGCAGTACTTC.

This clone was found once. The chain is built from TRBV10-1 and TRBJ2-3; D gene unclear. The CDR3 extends over 14 amino acids. The germline gives CDR1 WNHNN, CDR2 SYGVQD (reference sequence). The ends were cut back, 0 bases at V and 6 bases at J, with 10 bases in the middle. The CDR3 region is CASSESRYGDTQYF. CDR3 DNA sequence: TGCGCCAGCAGTGAGTCTAGGTACGGGGATACGCAGTATTTT.